The 3 T cell receptor beta chains below were found in one sample sequenced in a study of cytomegalovirus exposure and HLA in healthy donors. With 60 Vbeta and 13 Jbeta primers, the PCR was carried out. Sequenced by immunoSEQ multiplex PCR; TCRdb stores in-frame clones only, minus some. The profile shows 150,000 to 200,000 clones, 79% of them singletons. Sequencing was performed on PBMCs. Receptors were obtained from a woman aged 45-60 years in good health and CMV-seronegative.

The rearrangement uses TRBV6-1 and TRBJ1-5; 8 bases fit TRBD1. The CDR3 length is 16 residues. The V and J ends lost 1 base and 4 bases, in that order; junction bases with no gene match: 6. Germline V gene sequence: CDR1 MNHNS, CDR2 SASEGT. Written as DNA, the CDR3 is TGTGCCAGCAGTGAAGGGGCAGGGGGCGCGAATCAGCCCCAGCATTTT. This sequence encodes CASSEGAGGANQPQHF.

This clone was counted a single time. This chain uses TRBV18 with TRBJ2-1; 12 bases map to TRBD2. The CDR3 covers 17 residues. The V gene's germline CDR1 is KGHSH and CDR2 LQKENI. The ends lost 3 bases at V and 6 bases at J; junction bases unmatched: 9. The CDR3 reads CASSPTGTSGSLNEQFF. For the CDR3, the DNA is TGTGCCAGCTCACCTACCGGGACTAGCGGGTCCCTCAATGAGCAGTTCTTC.

In nucleotides, the CDR3 is TGCGCCAGCAGCTTGCGGTCTCATCTTGACGAGCAGTACTTC. As protein: CASSLRSHLDEQYF. V is TRBV5-1 and J is TRBJ2-7, with D unresolved. There are 14 residues in the CDR3. The V end lost 1 base, the J end lost 5 bases, and 13 bases lay between the germline ends. Looked up from germline, CDR1 is SGHRS and CDR2 is YFSETQ.